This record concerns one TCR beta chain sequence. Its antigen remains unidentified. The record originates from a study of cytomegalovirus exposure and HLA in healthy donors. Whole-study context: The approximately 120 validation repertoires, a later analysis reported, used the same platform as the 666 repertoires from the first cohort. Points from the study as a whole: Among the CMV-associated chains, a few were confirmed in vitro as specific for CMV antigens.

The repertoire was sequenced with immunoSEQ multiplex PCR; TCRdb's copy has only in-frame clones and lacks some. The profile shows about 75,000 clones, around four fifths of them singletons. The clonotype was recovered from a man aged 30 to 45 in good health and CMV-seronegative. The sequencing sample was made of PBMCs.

The CDR3 loop is CASSLLGSSYNSPLHF. Written as DNA, the CDR3 is TGCGCCAGCAGCCTCCTAGGGAGCTCCTATAATTCACCCCTCCACTTT. V is TRBV4-3 and J is TRBJ1-6; D not resolved. This CDR3 is 16 amino acids long. Trimming took 4 bases from V and 0 from J, leaving 10 bases between them. CDR1 is LGHNA and CDR2 is YSLEER in the germline V gene.